This T cell receptor (beta chain) was identified in a study of shared clonotypes between healthy human individuals. Study at large: The cohort comprised two women and a few men. Their ages spanned 18 to 49 years. Each donor contributed plates that comprised three CD4 naive, three CD4 memory, two CD8 naive and one CD8 memory.

Trimming stripped 5 bases from V and 2 bases from J, with 13 bases between. In germline, CDR1 is MNHEY, CDR2 SMNVEV (reference sequence). The CDR3 runs to 14 residues. The sorted-subset replicate PCRs were given around 190 ng DNA, which is tens of thousands of T cell genomes. TCRdb keeps only in-frame clones here, not all; method: immunoSEQ multiplex PCR. This table has approximately 500,000 clones, 95% to 97% appearing once. All donors were Caucasian adults living in Nashville, Tennessee. The gene calls are TRBV27 and TRBJ2-7; the D call may be TRBD1 or TRBD2 (5 bases each). The TCR originated in a woman aged 30 to 39 in good health. The sequenced sample consisted of naive CD4+ T cells sorted from blood. Indicated subset: CD45RA+ positively selected. This CDR3 reads CASSDGTGTYEQYF. CDR3 nucleotide sequence: TGTGCCAGCAGTGACGGGACGGGCACCTACGAGCAGTACTTC.